These T cell receptor beta chains were read from a single sample in a study of T-cell reconstitution after alpha-beta-depleted transplantation in children. MiXCR, run by TCRdb on the PCR reads, gives a single entry per CDR3 protein. Altogether about 610,000 distinct CDR3 sequences are present, more than 9% being singletons, with the ten largest covering roughly 3.9%. Sequencing was performed on PBMCs from the stem cell graft donor, taken from the stem cell graft. The source is a human donor who donated a stem cell graft to a child with acute myeloid leukemia. CDR3s include the opening cysteine and the closing phenylalanine or tryptophan. The order of the fields is CDR3 protein, CDR3 DNA, J gene, clone size, V gene, D gene. D genes are given only for firm matches. The size entry is marked missing in some rows and otherwise reads once, few, many or a size class.

CDR3 protein: CSAYPLRLNTEAFF
CDR3 DNA: TGCAGTGCTTATCCCCTCCGACTCAACACTGAAGCTTTCTTT
J gene: TRBJ1-1
clone size: few
V gene: TRBV20-1
D gene: .

CDR3 protein: CSATRREAEAFF
CDR3 DNA: TGCAGTGCTACAAGGCGCGAGGCTGAAGCTTTCTTT
J gene: TRBJ1-1
clone size: many
V gene: TRBV20-1
D gene: .

CDR3 protein: CASRRTGPSSYNEQFF
CDR3 DNA: TGTGCCAGCAGGAGGACGGGGCCTAGCTCCTACAATGAGCAGTTCTTC
J gene: TRBJ2-1
clone size: many
V gene: TRBV28
D gene: .

CDR3 protein: CASQEAGSQGETQYF
CDR3 DNA: TGTGCCAGCCAAGAGGCCGGGTCACAGGGGGAGACCCAGTACTTC
J gene: TRBJ2-5
clone size: once
V gene: TRBV12-3/TRBV12-4
D gene: TRBD1

CDR3 protein: CSARQRLAGDNIQYF
CDR3 DNA: TGCAGTGCTAGGCAGAGACTAGCGGGAGACAACATTCAGTACTTC
J gene: TRBJ2-4
clone size: many
V gene: TRBV20-1
D gene: TRBD2

CDR3 protein: CASSKEGPRDRLSSSGNTIYF
CDR3 DNA: TGTGCCAGCAGCAAAGAAGGACCGCGGGACAGACTTTCATCCTCTGGAAACACCATATATTTT
J gene: TRBJ1-3
clone size: many
V gene: TRBV21-1
D gene: .

CDR3 protein: CASIRGPRAYEQYF
CDR3 DNA: TGTGCCAGCATCCGGGGTCCGAGGGCATACGAGCAGTACTTC
J gene: TRBJ2-7
clone size: .
V gene: TRBV2
D gene: .

CDR3 protein: CASSYPPQLRSTDTQYF
CDR3 DNA: TGTGCCAGCAGTTACCCCCCCCAGCTTAGAAGCACAGATACGCAGTATTTT
J gene: TRBJ2-3
clone size: many
V gene: TRBV6-2/TRBV6-3
D gene: .

CDR3 protein: CASTSRNTGELFF
CDR3 DNA: TGTGCCAGTACTTCACGCAACACCGGGGAGCTGTTTTTT
J gene: TRBJ2-2
clone size: .
V gene: TRBV19
D gene: .

CDR3 protein: CSVKGSYEQYF
CDR3 DNA: TGCAGCGTCAAGGGTTCTTACGAGCAGTACTTC
J gene: TRBJ2-7
clone size: few
V gene: TRBV29-1
D gene: .

CDR3 protein: CASSVPQGSFF
CDR3 DNA: TGTGCCAGCAGCGTTCCGCAGGGATCGTTCTTC
J gene: TRBJ2-1
clone size: .
V gene: TRBV9
D gene: .

CDR3 protein: CSVFTRETPKRETQYF
CDR3 DNA: TGCAGCGTCTTTACTCGGGAGACACCAAAAAGGGAGACCCAGTACTTC
J gene: TRBJ2-5
clone size: many
V gene: TRBV29-1
D gene: .

CDR3 protein: CASSVEAAGGGTGELFF
CDR3 DNA: TGTGCCAGCAGCGTAGAGGCAGCGGGAGGAGGAACCGGGGAGCTGTTTTTT
J gene: TRBJ2-2
clone size: few
V gene: TRBV9
D gene: TRBD2

CDR3 protein: CATSDFDESVGTDTQYF
CDR3 DNA: TGTGCCACCAGTGATTTCGATGAGTCGGTAGGCACAGATACGCAGTATTTT
J gene: TRBJ2-3
clone size: .
V gene: TRBV24-1
D gene: .

CDR3 protein: CASSTPRGTVDTEAFF
CDR3 DNA: TGTGCCAGCAGTACCCCCAGGGGGACAGTCGACACTGAAGCTTTCTTT
J gene: TRBJ1-1
clone size: few
V gene: TRBV12-3/TRBV12-4
D gene: TRBD1

CDR3 protein: CASSQFTSGRKFF
CDR3 DNA: TGTGCCAGCAGCCAATTCACTAGCGGGAGGAAGTTCTTC
J gene: TRBJ2-1
clone size: few
V gene: TRBV4-2
D gene: TRBD2

CDR3 protein: CSASQRTSGRDSYNEQFF
CDR3 DNA: TGCAGTGCTAGCCAACGGACTAGCGGGAGAGACTCCTACAATGAGCAGTTCTTC
J gene: TRBJ2-1
clone size: many
V gene: TRBV20-1
D gene: TRBD2

CDR3 protein: CATRTGTRTDTQYF
CDR3 DNA: TGTGCCACCCGGACTGGAACTCGCACAGATACGCAGTATTTT
J gene: TRBJ2-3
clone size: many
V gene: TRBV10-3
D gene: .

CDR3 protein: CASSEFGTGARKEAFF
CDR3 DNA: TGTGCCAGCAGTGAATTTGGGACAGGGGCTCGTAAGGAAGCTTTCTTT
J gene: TRBJ1-1
clone size: .
V gene: TRBV25-1
D gene: TRBD1

CDR3 protein: CASRGQLAGHPPGYF
CDR3 DNA: TGTGCCAGCAGGGGCCAACTAGCGGGACACCCACCGGGGTACTTC
J gene: TRBJ2-5
clone size: few
V gene: TRBV28
D gene: TRBD2

CDR3 protein: CSVGGWARRSVYQETQYF
CDR3 DNA: TGCAGCGTTGGGGGGTGGGCAAGGCGGTCGGTTTACCAAGAGACCCAGTACTTC
J gene: TRBJ2-5
clone size: .
V gene: TRBV29-1
D gene: .

CDR3 protein: CASSFASLKYEQYF
CDR3 DNA: TGTGCCAGCAGTTTTGCTAGCCTAAAGTACGAGCAGTACTTC
J gene: TRBJ2-7
clone size: .
V gene: TRBV12-3/TRBV12-4
D gene: .

CDR3 protein: CASSTGTRLWNLYEQYF
CDR3 DNA: TGTGCCAGCAGTACCGGGACTAGACTATGGAACCTCTACGAGCAGTACTTC
J gene: TRBJ2-7
clone size: many
V gene: TRBV28
D gene: TRBD2

CDR3 protein: CASSQTGRYHGYTF
CDR3 DNA: TGTGCCAGCAGCCAAACAGGAAGGTACCATGGCTACACCTTC
J gene: TRBJ1-2
clone size: few
V gene: TRBV7-2
D gene: .

CDR3 protein: CASSLVGTTSEQYF
CDR3 DNA: TGTGCCAGCAGTTTAGTGGGAACCACCTCGGAGCAGTACTTC
J gene: TRBJ2-7
clone size: few
V gene: TRBV12-3/TRBV12-4
D gene: .

CDR3 protein: CSASLQALRGEKLFF
CDR3 DNA: TGCAGTGCTAGTCTCCAGGCCCTCCGTGGTGAAAAACTGTTTTTT
J gene: TRBJ1-4
clone size: few
V gene: TRBV20-1
D gene: .

CDR3 protein: CSASAGGPDEQFF
CDR3 DNA: TGCAGTGCCTCAGCGGGAGGGCCAGATGAGCAGTTCTTC
J gene: TRBJ2-1
clone size: many
V gene: TRBV20-1
D gene: TRBD2

CDR3 protein: CASSERIANTGELFF
CDR3 DNA: TGTGCCAGCTCTGAGCGGATCGCGAACACCGGGGAGCTGTTTTTT
J gene: TRBJ2-2
clone size: few
V gene: TRBV2
D gene: .

CDR3 protein: CASSTIAGVGSDTQYF
CDR3 DNA: TGTGCCAGCTCAACAATAGCGGGAGTCGGCTCAGATACGCAGTATTTT
J gene: TRBJ2-3
clone size: .
V gene: TRBV7-2
D gene: TRBD2